The 11 T cell receptor beta chains presented below share a single source sample, sequenced in a study of control samples from healthy donors and cancer patients. The table came from immunoSEQ multiplex PCR; TCRdb's copy has only in-frame clones and leaves some out. The sample shows roughly 400,000 clones, approximately 92% of them seen only once. The source material was PBMCs. Every receptor here comes from a man aged 40-55 years with head and neck cancer.

The rearrangement links TRBV9 to TRBJ2-2; D not resolved. This CDR3 has 16 amino acids. The germline V gene encodes CDR1 SGDLS and CDR2 YYNGEE. The ends were cut back, 4 bases at V and 4 bases at J, with 17 bases in the middle. The CDR3 nucleotides read TGTGCCAGCAGCCTCATGTTTGTAAGGTCCACCGGGGAGCTGTTTTTT. This translates into CASSLMFVRSTGELFF.

The chain links TRBV7-9 to TRBJ1-5; D is undetermined. CDR1 and CDR2 (germline): SEHNR, FQNEAQ (reference sequence). The ends were cut back, 1 base at V and 4 bases at J, with 5 bases in the middle. This CDR3 spans 13 amino acids. CDR3 protein: CASSLGINQPQHF. CDR3 DNA sequence: TGTGCCAGCAGCTTAGGAATTAATCAGCCCCAGCATTTT.

This chain joins TRBV3-1 (or the pseudogene TRBV3-2) and TRBJ1-1; D is ambiguous. This CDR3 has 15 amino acids. Germline assignment: CDR1 LGHDT and CDR2 YNNKEL (reference sequence). The V end was cut by 0 bases, the J end by 0 bases, with 8 bases between. CDR3 DNA: TGTGCCAGCAGCCAAGATTTAAGTCTGAACACTGAAGCTTTCTTT. As protein: CASSQDLSLNTEAFF.

The chain employs TRBV4-3 and TRBJ2-2; a possible D gene is TRBD1 (6 bases). Looked up from germline, CDR1 is LGHNA and CDR2 is YSLEER. The V gene lost 0 bases and the J gene lost 1 base, with 15 bases spanning the gap. CDR3 length: 18 residues. The CDR3 bases are TGCGCCAGCAGCCAAGATCAGCAGGGGATCGGGAACACCGGGGAGCTGTTTTTT. It encodes CASSQDQQGIGNTGELFF.

The rearrangement uses TRBV6-6 and TRBJ2-7, with D hard to call. Trimming removed 2 bases from V and 5 bases from J, with 4 bases in between. CDR1 is MNHNY, CDR2 SVGAGI, per germline (reference sequence). The CDR3 loop spans 11 amino acids. The CDR3 sequence: CASSYSNEQYF. The CDR3 DNA sequence: TGTGCCAGCAGTTACAGTAACGAGCAGTACTTC.

This clone showed up just once. This sequence joins TRBV9 and TRBJ2-1; possibly TRBD1 for D (6 bases). V was shortened by 2 bases and J by 6 bases, with 12 bases between the two germline ends. The germline gives CDR1 SGDLS, CDR2 YYNGEE. The CDR3 spans 14 residues. This CDR3 reads CASSVRGEVNEQFF. The CDR3 coding sequence is TGTGCCAGCAGCGTCAGGGGAGAGGTCAATGAGCAGTTCTTC.

This clone was seen once. The chain combines TRBV29-1 with TRBJ1-1; 12 bases agree with TRBD1. CDR1 and CDR2 (germline): SQVTM, ANQGSEA. The CDR3 contains 14 residues. J lost 11 bases, V lost 7 bases, and 14 bases had no gene match. The CDR3 DNA reads as TGCAGCGCTGGGGATTTGGGACAGGGGGCTTACGCTTTCTTT. It yields the protein CSAGDLGQGAYAFF.

The chain uses TRBV5-5 and TRBJ1-1, with TRBD1 matching 7 bases. Germline trimming cut 3 bases from V and 2 bases from J; bases unmatched to any gene: 4. Per germline, CDR1 SGHKS and CDR2 YYEKEE (reference sequence). The CDR3 extends over 14 amino acids. The CDR3 here is CASSWDRINTEAFF. DNA for the CDR3: TGTGCCAGCAGCTGGGACAGAATAAACACTGAAGCTTTCTTT.

The V gene is TRBV7-2, the J gene TRBJ2-3; a possible D gene is TRBD2 (6 bases). The CDR3 contains 15 residues. The V end lost 1 base, the J end lost 2 bases, and 10 bases lay between the germline ends. CDR1 and CDR2 (germline): SGHTA, FQGNSA. CDR3 nucleotide sequence: TGTGCCAGCAGCTTAGTTGCGGGGACCACAGATACGCAGTATTTT. Encoded protein: CASSLVAGTTDTQYF. Variable domain in full (rest from reference TRBV7-2 and TRBJ2-3): GAGVSQSPSNKVTEKGKDVELRCDPISGHTALYWYRQSLGQGLEFLIYFQGNSAPDKSGLPSDRFSAERTGGSVSTLTIQRTQQEDSAVYLCASSLVAGTTDTQYFGPGTRLTVL.

The rearrangement joins TRBV28 to TRBJ1-2; D call uncertain. The V gene's germline CDR1 is MDHEN and CDR2 SYDVKM. V shed 8 bases and J shed 3 bases, with 4 bases lying between them. The CDR3 is 10 amino acids. The CDR3 bases are TGTGCCAGCCTGGACTATGGCTACACCTTC. Translation gives CASLDYGYTF.

This chain connects TRBV5-1 to TRBJ2-2; D is tentatively TRBD1 or TRBD2 (5 bases each). Germline CDR1 reads SGHRS; CDR2 reads YFSETQ. The CDR3 totals 18 residues. Trimming removed 4 bases at V and 1 base at J, with 20 bases between. As DNA, the CDR3 is TGCGCCAGCAGCGCTGGCCGGGGCCCGAAATTGAACACCGGGGAGCTGTTTTTT. This translates into CASSAGRGPKLNTGELFF.